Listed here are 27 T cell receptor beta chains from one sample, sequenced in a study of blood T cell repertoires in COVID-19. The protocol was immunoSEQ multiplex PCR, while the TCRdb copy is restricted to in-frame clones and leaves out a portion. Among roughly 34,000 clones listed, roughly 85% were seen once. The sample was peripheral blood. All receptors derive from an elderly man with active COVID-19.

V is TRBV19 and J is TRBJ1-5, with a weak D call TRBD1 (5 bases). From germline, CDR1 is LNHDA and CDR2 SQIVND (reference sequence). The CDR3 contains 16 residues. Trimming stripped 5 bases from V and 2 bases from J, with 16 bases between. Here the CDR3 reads CASSRGWGSGNQPQHF. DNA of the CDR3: TGTGCCAGTAGTCGGGGGTGGGGATCGGGCAATCAGCCCCAGCATTTT.

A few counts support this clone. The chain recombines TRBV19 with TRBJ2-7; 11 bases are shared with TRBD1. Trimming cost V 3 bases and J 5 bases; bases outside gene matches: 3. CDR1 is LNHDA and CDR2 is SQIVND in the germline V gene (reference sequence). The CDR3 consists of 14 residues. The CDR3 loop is CASSIGQGAHEQYF. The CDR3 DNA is TGTGCCAGTAGTATCGGACAGGGGGCCCACGAGCAGTACTTC. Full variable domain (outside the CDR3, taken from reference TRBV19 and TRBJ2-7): DGGITQSPKYLFRKEGQNVTLSCEQNLNHDAMYWYRQDPGQGLRLIYYSQIVNDFQKGDIAEGYSVSREKKESFPLTVTSAQKNPTAFYLCASSIGQGAHEQYFGPGTRLTVT.

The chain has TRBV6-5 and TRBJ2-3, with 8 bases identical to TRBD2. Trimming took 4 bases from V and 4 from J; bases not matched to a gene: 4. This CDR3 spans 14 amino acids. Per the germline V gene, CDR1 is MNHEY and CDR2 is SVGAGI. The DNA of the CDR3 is TGTGCCAGCAGTTCACGGGGGGGGCCAGATACGCAGTATTTT. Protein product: CASSSRGGPDTQYF.

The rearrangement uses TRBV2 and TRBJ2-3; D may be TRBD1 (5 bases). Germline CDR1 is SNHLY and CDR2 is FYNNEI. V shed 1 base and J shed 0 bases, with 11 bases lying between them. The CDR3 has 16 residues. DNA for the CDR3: TGTGCCAGCAGTGAAGTAACAGGTGCTAGCACAGATACGCAGTATTTT. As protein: CASSEVTGASTDTQYF.

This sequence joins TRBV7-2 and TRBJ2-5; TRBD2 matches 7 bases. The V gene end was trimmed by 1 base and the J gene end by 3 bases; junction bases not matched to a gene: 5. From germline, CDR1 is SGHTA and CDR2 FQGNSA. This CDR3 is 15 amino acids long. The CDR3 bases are TGTGCCAGCAGCTTAGTGGGACTATTGGAAGAGACCCAGTACTTC. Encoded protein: CASSLVGLLEETQYF. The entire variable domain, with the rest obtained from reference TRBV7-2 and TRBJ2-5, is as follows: GAGVSQSPSNKVTEKGKDVELRCDPISGHTALYWYRQSLGQGLEFLIYFQGNSAPDKSGLPSDRFSAERTGGSVSTLTIQRTQQEDSAVYLCASSLVGLLEETQYFGPGTRLLVL.

The CDR3, as DNA: TGTGCCAGCAGCGTTTCGGACTTCAATGAGCAGTTCTTC. Translated, it gives CASSVSDFNEQFF. The V gene is TRBV9, the J gene TRBJ2-1; TRBD2 might be the D (5 bases). The CDR3 runs 13 residues. The V end was cut by 2 bases, the J end by 6 bases, with 9 bases between. Germline CDR1 is SGDLS and CDR2 is YYNGEE.

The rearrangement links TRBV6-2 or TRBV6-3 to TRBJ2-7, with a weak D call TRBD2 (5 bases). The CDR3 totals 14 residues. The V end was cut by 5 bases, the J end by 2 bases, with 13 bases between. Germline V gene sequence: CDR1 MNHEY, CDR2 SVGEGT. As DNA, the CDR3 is TGTGCCAGCAGTACCCCGGACTGGACCTACGAGCAGTACTTC. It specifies CASSTPDWTYEQYF.

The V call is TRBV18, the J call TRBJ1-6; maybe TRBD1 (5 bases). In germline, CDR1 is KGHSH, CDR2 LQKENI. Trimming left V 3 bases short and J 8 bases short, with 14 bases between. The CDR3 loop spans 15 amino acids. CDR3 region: CASSPEGPRDSPLHF. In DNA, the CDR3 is TGTGCCAGCTCACCGGAGGGGCCTCGGGATTCACCCCTCCACTTT.

CDR3 loop: CASGGEGAPSGELFF. DNA for the CDR3: TGCGCCAGCGGGGGCGAGGGGGCGCCCAGCGGGGAGCTGTTTTTT. The genes are TRBV4-3 and TRBJ2-2; 7 nucleotides agree with TRBD1. Germline V gene sequence: CDR1 LGHNA, CDR2 YSLEER. J was trimmed by 7 bases and V by 8 bases; bases with no gene match: 13. This CDR3 has 15 residues.

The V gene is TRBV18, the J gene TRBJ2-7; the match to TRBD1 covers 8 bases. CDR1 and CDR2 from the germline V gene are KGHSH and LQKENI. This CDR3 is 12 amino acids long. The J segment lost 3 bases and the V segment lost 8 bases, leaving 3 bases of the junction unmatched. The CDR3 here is CASGQGGYEQYF. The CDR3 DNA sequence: TGTGCCAGCGGACAGGGAGGCTACGAGCAGTACTTC.

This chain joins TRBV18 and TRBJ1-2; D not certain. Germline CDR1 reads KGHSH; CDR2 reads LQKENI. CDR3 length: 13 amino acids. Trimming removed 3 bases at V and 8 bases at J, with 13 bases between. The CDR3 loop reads CASSPSSAVGYTF. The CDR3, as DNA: TGTGCCAGCTCACCTTCGTCCGCGGTAGGCTACACCTTC. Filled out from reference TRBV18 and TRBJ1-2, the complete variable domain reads NAGVMQNPRHLVRRRGQEARLRCSPMKGHSHVYWYRQLPEEGLKFMVYLQKENIIDESGMPKERFSAEFPKEGPSILRIQQVVRGDSAAYFCASSPSSAVGYTFGSGTRLTVV.

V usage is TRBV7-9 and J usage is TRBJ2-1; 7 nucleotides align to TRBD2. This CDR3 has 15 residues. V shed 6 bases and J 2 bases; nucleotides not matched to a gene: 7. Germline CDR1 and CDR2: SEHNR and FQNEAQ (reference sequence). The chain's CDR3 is CASSFQAGAYNEQFF. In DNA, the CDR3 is TGTGCCAGCAGTTTCCAGGCGGGGGCCTACAATGAGCAGTTCTTC.

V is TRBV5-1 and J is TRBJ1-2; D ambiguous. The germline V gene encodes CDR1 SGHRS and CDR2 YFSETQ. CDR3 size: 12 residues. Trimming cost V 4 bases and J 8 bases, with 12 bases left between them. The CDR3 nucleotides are TGCGCCAGCAGCCTGGATAGGGAGGGCTACACCTTC. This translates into CASSLDREGYTF.

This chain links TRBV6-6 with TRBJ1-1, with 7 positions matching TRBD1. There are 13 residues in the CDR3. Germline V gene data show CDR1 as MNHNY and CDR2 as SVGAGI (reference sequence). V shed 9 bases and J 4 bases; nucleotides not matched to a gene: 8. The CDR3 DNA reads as TGTGCCAGTGACAACGCAGGGGGCACTGAAGCTTTCTTT. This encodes CASDNAGGTEAFF.

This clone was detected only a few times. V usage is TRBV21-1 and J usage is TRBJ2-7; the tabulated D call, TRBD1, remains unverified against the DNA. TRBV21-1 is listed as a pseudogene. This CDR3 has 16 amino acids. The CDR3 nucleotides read TGTGCCAGCAGCAAAGGGGTTATGGGACAGGGGGACGAGCAGTACTTC. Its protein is CASSKGVMGQGDEQYF.

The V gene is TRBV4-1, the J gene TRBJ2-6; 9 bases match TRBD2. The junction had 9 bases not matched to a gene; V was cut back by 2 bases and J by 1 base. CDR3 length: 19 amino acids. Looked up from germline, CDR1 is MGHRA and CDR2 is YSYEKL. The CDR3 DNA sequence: TGCGCCAGCAGCCAAAAGGTCCCGACTAGCGGTTCTGGGGCCAACGTCCTGACTTTC. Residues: CASSQKVPTSGSGANVLTF.

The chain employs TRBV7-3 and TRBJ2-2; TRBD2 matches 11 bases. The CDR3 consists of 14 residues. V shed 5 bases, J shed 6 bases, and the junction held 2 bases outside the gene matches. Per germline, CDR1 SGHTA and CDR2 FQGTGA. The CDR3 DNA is TGTGCCAGCAGCCTAGCGGGGGGTGCCGGGGAGCTGTTTTTT. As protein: CASSLAGGAGELFF.

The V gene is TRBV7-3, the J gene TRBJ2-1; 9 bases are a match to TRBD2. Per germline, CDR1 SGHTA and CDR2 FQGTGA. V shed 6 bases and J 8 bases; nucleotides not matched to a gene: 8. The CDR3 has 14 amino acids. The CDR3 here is CASSRSGGADEQFF. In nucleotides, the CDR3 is TGTGCCAGCAGTCGTAGCGGGGGCGCCGATGAGCAGTTCTTC.

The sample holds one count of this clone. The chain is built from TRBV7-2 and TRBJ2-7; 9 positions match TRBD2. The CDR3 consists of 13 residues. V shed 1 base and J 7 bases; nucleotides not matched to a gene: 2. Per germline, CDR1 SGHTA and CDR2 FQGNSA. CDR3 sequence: CASSLELAGEQYF. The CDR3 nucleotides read TGTGCCAGCAGCTTAGAGCTAGCGGGGGAGCAGTACTTC.

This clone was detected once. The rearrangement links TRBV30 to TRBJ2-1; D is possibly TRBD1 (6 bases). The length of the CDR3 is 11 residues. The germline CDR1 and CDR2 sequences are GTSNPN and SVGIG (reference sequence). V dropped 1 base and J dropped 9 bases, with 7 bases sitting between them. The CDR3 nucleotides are TGTGCCTGGAGTGGAGGGGGTGAGCAGTTCTTC. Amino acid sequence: CAWSGGGEQFF.

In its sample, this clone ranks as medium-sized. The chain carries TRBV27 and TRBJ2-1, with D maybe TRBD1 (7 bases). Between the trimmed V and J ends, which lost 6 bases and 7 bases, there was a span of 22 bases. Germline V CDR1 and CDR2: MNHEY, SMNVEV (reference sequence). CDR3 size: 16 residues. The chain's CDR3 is CASSTGRLSGGNEQFF. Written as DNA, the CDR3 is TGTGCCAGCAGCACTGGTCGTCTCTCAGGGGGGAATGAGCAGTTCTTC.

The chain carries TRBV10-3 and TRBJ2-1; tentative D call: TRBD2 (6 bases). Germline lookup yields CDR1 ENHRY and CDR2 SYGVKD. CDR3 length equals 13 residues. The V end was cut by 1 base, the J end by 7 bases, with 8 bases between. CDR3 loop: CAISEFGGNEQFF. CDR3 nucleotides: TGTGCCATCAGTGAGTTCGGGGGAAATGAGCAGTTCTTC.

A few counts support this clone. CDR3: CASSRAGLTHSGANVLTF. Written as DNA, the CDR3 is TGCGCCAGCAGCCGCGCGGGCCTTACCCACTCTGGGGCCAACGTCCTGACTTTC. This chain joins TRBV5-1 and TRBJ2-6, with a weak D call TRBD2 (5 bases). The V gene's germline CDR1 is SGHRS and CDR2 YFSETQ. The CDR3 consists of 18 residues. V was clipped by 4 bases and J by 0 bases, with 17 bases between them.

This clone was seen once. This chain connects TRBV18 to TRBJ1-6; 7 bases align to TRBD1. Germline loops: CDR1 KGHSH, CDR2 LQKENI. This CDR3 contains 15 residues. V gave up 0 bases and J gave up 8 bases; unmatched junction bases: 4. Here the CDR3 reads CASSPPTGRYSPLHF. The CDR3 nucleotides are TGTGCCAGCTCACCACCGACAGGGCGCTATTCACCCCTCCACTTT.

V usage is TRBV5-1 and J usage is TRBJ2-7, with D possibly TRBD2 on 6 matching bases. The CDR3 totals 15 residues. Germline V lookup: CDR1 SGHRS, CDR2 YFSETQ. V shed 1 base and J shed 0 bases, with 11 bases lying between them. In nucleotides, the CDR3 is TGCGCCAGCAGCTTGATCGGGGGAAGCTCCTACGAGCAGTACTTC. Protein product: CASSLIGGSSYEQYF.

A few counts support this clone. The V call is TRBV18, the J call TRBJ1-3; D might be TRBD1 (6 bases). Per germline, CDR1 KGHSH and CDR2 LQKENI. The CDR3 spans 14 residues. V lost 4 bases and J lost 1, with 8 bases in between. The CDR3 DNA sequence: TGTGCCAGCTCACTAGGACAGTCTGGAAACACCATATATTTT. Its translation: CASSLGQSGNTIYF.

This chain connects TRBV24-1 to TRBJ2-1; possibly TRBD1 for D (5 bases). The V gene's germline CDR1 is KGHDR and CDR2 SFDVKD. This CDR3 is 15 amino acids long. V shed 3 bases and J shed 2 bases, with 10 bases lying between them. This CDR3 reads CATSDARAPYNEQFF. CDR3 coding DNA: TGTGCCACCAGTGATGCCAGGGCTCCCTACAATGAGCAGTTCTTC.